This is a list of T cell receptor beta chains from one sample in a study of cytomegalovirus exposure and HLA in healthy donors. This table comes from immunoSEQ multiplex PCR, and its TCRdb copy is limited to in-frame clones, with some not included. Here the sample spans over 200,000 clones, approximately 82% being singletons. The specimen sequenced was PBMCs. The receptors originated from a male donor in good health and CMV-seronegative. Each CDR3 is given with its conserved first and last residue. A D gene is named only where the DNA matches it firmly. Not every row has a clone size; where given, it reads once, few, many or a size class.

-	-	TRBV5-1	TRBJ2-3	TGCGCCAGCAGCTTGGCCCGTGGGAGAGGGGATACGCAGTATTTT	CASSLARGRGDTQYF
-	once	TRBV6-1	TRBJ1-1	TGTGCCAGCAGTGAAGCTGACCACAGGACTGAAGCTTTCTTT	CASSEADHRTEAFF
TRBD1	-	TRBV28	TRBJ2-5	TGTGCCAGCAGTTTTCAGGGGGCCGGTCAAGAGACCCAGTACTTC	CASSFQGAGQETQYF
TRBD1	-	TRBV27	TRBJ2-7	TGTGCCAGCAGTTCCCCGGGACAGGGAACCTACGAGCAGTACTTC	CASSSPGQGTYEQYF
-	-	TRBV19	TRBJ2-6	TGTGCCAGTAGCAGGAACTCTGGGGCCAACGTCCTGACTTTC	CASSRNSGANVLTF
-	-	TRBV7-9	TRBJ2-1	TGTGCCAGCAGCTTATACAGGGACCAAAATGAGCAGTTCTTC	CASSLYRDQNEQFF
-	-	TRBV7-2	TRBJ2-7	TGTGCCAGCAGCTCCCCACGGGTGCGCCGGATCTCCTACGAGCAGTACTTC	CASSSPRVRRISYEQYF
-	-	TRBV5-4	TRBJ1-1	TGTGCCAGCAGTGTTGAGGGGACAAGGAACACTGAAGCTTTCTTT	CASSVEGTRNTEAFF
-	-	TRBV9	TRBJ2-3	TGTGCCAGCAGTCGGGTAAGCACAGATACGCAGTATTTT	CASSRVSTDTQYF
TRBD2	-	TRBV5-1	TRBJ2-7	TGCGCCAGCAGCTTTGGACTAGCGGGAGGGAAATCCTACGAGCAGTACTTC	CASSFGLAGGKSYEQYF
-	once	TRBV21-1	TRBJ2-5	TGTGCCAGCAGCAAAACTTGGAGGAGGGCCGGGGAGACCCAGTACTTC	CASSKTWRRAGETQYF
-	-	TRBV27	TRBJ2-7	TGTGCCAGCCACCCTCGTTTGGGGGCCTACGAGCAGTACTTC	CASHPRLGAYEQYF
-	-	TRBV15	TRBJ1-2	TGTGCCACCAGCCTGGGTCAGGGCGGCTATGGCTACACCTTC	CATSLGQGGYGYTF
TRBD1	-	TRBV9	TRBJ1-1	TGTGCCAGCAGCGTAGCTGGGGTCCCGGGACAGGGTGGGGGGACTGAAGCTTTCTTT	CASSVAGVPGQGGGTEAFF
-	-	TRBV29-1	TRBJ1-5	TGCAGCGCAGCGGAGAGCAATCAGCCCCAGCATTTT	CSAAESNQPQHF
TRBD1	-	TRBV6-5	TRBJ1-6	TGTGCCAGCAGCCAGACACAGGGGGCAGGATCACCCCTCCACTTT	CASSQTQGAGSPLHF
TRBD1	-	TRBV5-1	TRBJ2-5	TGCGCCAGCAGCTCGGGGACAGGGGGGTACCAAGAGACCCAGTACTTC	CASSSGTGGYQETQYF
TRBD1	-	TRBV19	TRBJ2-1	TGTGCCAGTAGTGCAGGGGGCTCCTACAATGAGCAGTTCTTC	CASSAGGSYNEQFF
-	once	TRBV5-1	TRBJ2-7	TGCGCCAGCAGCTGGGGGGTGCGCTACGAGCAGTACTTC	CASSWGVRYEQYF
TRBD2	-	TRBV19	TRBJ2-6	TGTGCCAGTAGTATAGAAGGGCGCGAGGCGGGGGTCAACTCTCGGGCCAACGTCCTGACTTTC	CASSIEGREAGVNSRANVLTF
TRBD1	-	TRBV7-2	TRBJ1-5	TGTGCCAGCAGCTTCGGGACAGGGGGGCTAGTGCCCCAGCATTTT	CASSFGTGGLVPQHF
-	once	TRBV5-1	TRBJ1-1	TGCGCCAGCAGCTGGGCTCCCGGGAGCACTGAAGCTTTCTTT	CASSWAPGSTEAFF